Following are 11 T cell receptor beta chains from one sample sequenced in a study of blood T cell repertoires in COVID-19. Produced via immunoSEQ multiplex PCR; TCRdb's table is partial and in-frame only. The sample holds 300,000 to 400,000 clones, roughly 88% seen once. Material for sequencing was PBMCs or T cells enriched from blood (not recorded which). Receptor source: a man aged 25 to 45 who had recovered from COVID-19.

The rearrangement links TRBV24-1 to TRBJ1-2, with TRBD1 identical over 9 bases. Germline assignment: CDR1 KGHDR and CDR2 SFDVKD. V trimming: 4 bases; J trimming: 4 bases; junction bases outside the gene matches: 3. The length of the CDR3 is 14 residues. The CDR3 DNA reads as TGTGCCACCAGTGACAAGACAGGGGGCTATGGCTACACCTTC. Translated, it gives CATSDKTGGYGYTF.

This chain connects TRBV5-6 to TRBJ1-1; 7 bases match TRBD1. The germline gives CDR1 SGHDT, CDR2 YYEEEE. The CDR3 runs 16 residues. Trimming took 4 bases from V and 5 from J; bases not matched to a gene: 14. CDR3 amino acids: CASSAEIGRGFTEAFF. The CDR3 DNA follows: TGTGCCAGCAGCGCGGAGATAGGCAGGGGGTTTACTGAAGCTTTCTTT.

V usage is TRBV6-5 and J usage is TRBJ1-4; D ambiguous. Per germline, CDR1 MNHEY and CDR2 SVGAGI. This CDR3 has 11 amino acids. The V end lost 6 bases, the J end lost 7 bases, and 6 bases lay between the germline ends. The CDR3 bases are TGTGCCAGCAGACTAGCTGAAAAACTGTTTTTT. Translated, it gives CASRLAEKLFF.

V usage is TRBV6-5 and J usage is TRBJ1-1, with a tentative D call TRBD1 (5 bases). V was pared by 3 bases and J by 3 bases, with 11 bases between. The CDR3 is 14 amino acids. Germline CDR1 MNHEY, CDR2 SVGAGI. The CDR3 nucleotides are TGTGCCAGCAGTTATTGGGAAGGGGACACTGAAGCTTTCTTT. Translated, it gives CASSYWEGDTEAFF.

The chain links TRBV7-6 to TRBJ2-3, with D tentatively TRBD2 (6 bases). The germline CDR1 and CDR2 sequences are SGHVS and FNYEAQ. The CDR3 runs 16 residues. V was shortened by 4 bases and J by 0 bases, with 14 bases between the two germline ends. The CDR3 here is CASSSEIAVSTDTQYF. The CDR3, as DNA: TGTGCCAGCAGCTCCGAAATAGCGGTTAGCACAGATACGCAGTATTTT.

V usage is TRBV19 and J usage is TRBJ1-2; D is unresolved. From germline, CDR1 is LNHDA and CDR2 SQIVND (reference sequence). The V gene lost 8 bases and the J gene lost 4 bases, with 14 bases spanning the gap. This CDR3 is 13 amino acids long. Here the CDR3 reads CASANSGFYGYTF. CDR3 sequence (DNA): TGTGCCAGTGCTAATTCGGGGTTCTATGGCTACACCTTC.

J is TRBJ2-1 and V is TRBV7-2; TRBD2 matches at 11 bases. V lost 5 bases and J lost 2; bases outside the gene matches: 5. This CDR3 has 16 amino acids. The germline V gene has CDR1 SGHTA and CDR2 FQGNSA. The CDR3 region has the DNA TGTGCCAGCAGCGCACTAGCGGGGGTCACCTACAATGAGCAGTTCTTC. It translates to CASSALAGVTYNEQFF.

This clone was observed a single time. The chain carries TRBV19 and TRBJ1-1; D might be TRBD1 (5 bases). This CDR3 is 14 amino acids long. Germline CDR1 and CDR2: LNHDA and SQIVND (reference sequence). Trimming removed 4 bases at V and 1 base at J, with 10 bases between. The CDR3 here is CASSTLDRNTEAFF. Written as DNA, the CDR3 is TGTGCCAGTAGTACCCTCGACAGGAACACTGAAGCTTTCTTT.

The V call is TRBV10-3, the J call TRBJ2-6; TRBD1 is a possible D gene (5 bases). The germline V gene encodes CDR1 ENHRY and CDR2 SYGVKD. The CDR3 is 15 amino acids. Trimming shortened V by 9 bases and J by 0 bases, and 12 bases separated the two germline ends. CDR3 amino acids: CAIWNQGSGANVLTF. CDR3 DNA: TGTGCCATTTGGAATCAGGGCTCTGGGGCCAACGTCCTGACTTTC.

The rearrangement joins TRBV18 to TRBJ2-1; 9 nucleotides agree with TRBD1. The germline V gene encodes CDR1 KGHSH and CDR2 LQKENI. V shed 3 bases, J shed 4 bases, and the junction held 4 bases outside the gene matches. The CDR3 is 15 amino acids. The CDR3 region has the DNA TGTGCCAGCTCACCTGGACAGGGGCAATACAATGAGCAGTTCTTC. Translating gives CASSPGQGQYNEQFF.

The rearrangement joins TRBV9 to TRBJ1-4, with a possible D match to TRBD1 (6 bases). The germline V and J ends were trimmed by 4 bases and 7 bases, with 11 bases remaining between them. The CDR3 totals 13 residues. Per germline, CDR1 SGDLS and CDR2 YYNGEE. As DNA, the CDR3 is TGTGCCAGCAGCCCGGGGGGCGGTGAAAAACTGTTTTTT. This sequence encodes CASSPGGGEKLFF.